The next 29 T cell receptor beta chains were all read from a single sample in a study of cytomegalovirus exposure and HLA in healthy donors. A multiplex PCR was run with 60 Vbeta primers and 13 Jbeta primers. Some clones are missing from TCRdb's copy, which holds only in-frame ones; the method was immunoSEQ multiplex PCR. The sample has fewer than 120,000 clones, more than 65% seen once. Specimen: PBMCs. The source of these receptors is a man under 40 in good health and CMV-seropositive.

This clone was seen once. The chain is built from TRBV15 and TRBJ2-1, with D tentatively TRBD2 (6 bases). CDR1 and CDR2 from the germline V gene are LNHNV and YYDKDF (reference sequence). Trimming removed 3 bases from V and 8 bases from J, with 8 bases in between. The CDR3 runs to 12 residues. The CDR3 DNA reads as TGTGCCACCAGCAGCTCTAGCGATGAGCAGTTCTTC. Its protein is CATSSSSDEQFF.

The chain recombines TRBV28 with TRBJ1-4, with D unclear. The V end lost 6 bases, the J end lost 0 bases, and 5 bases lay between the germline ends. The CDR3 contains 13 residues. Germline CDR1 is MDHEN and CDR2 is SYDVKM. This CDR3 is CASSGSTNEKLFF. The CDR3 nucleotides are TGTGCCAGCAGCGGGTCAACTAATGAAAAACTGTTTTTT.

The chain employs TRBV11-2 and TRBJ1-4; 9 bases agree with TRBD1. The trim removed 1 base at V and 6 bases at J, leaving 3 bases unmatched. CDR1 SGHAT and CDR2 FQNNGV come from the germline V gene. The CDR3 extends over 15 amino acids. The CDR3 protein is CASSLATGGYEKLFF. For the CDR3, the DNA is TGTGCCAGCAGCTTAGCGACAGGGGGATATGAAAAACTGTTTTTT.

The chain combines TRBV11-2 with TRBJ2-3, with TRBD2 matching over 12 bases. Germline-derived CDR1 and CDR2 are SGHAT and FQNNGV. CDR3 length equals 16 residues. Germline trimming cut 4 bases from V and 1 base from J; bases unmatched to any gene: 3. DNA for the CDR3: TGTGCCAGCAGCTCACGGACTAGCGGGGGCACAGATACGCAGTATTTT. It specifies CASSSRTSGGTDTQYF.

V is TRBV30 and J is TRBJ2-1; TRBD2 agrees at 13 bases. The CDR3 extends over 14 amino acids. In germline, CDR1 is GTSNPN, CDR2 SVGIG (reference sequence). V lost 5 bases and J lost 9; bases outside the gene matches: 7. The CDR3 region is CAWVTSGGAPEQFF. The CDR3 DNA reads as TGTGCCTGGGTAACTAGCGGGGGGGCCCCTGAGCAGTTCTTC.

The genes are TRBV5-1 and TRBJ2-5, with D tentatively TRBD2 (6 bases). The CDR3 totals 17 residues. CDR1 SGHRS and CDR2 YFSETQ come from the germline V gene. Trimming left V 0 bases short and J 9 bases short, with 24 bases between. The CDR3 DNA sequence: TGCGCCAGCAGCTTGGGTCCCCCCACTACTGCGGGGTCGGCCCAGTACTTC. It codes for CASSLGPPTTAGSAQYF.

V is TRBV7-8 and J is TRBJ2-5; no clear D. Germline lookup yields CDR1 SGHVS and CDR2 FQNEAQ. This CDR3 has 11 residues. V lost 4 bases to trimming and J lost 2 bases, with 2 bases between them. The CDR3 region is CASSSQETQYF. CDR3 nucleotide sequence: TGTGCCAGCAGCTCACAAGAGACCCAGTACTTC.

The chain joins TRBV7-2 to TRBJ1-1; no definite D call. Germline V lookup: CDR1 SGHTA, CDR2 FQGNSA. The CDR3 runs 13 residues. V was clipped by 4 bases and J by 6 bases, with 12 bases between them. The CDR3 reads CASSSLRGAEAFF. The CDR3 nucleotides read TGTGCCAGCAGCTCCCTGAGAGGCGCTGAAGCTTTCTTT.

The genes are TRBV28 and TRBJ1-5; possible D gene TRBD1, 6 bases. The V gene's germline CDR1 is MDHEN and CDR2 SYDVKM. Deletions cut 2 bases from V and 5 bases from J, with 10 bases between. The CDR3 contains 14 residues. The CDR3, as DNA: TGTGCCAGCAGTTTAGGGGGGGGCGATCAGCCCCAGCATTTT. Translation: CASSLGGGDQPQHF. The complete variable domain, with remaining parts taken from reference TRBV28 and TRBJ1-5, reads DVKVTQSSRYLVKRTGEKVFLECVQDMDHENMFWYRQDPGLGLRLIYFSYDVKMKEKGDIPEGYSVSREKKERFSLILESASTNQTSMYLCASSLGGGDQPQHFGDGTRLSIL.

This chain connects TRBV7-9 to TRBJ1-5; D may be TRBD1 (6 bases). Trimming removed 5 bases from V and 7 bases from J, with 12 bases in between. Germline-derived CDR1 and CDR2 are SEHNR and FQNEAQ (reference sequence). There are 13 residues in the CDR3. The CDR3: CASSPQGFQPQHF. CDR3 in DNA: TGTGCCAGCAGCCCCCAGGGGTTCCAGCCCCAGCATTTT.

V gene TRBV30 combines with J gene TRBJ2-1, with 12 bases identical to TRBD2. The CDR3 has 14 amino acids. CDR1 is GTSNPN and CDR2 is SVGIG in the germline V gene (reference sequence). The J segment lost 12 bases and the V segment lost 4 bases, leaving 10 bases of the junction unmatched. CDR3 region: CAWMPGLAGFGQFF. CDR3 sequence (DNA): TGTGCCTGGATGCCGGGACTAGCGGGCTTCGGGCAGTTCTTC.

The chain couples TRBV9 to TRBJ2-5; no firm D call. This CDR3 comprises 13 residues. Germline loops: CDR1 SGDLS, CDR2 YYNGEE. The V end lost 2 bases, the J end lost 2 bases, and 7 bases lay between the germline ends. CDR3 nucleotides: TGTGCCAGCAGCGTGGCAACGCAAGAGACCCAGTACTTC. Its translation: CASSVATQETQYF.

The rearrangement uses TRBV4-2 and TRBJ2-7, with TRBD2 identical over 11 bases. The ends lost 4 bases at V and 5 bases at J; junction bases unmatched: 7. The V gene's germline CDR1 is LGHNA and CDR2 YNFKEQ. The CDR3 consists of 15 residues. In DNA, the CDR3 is TGTGCCAGCAGCCCCTTAGCGGGGGGGCGACACGAGCAGTACTTC. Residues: CASSPLAGGRHEQYF.

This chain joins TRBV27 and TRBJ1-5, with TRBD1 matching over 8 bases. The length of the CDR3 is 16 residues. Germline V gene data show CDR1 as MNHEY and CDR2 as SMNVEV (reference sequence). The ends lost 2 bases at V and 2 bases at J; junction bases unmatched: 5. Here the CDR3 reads CASSLNRGSGNQPQHF. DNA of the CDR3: TGTGCCAGCAGTTTAAACAGGGGGTCGGGCAATCAGCCCCAGCATTTT.

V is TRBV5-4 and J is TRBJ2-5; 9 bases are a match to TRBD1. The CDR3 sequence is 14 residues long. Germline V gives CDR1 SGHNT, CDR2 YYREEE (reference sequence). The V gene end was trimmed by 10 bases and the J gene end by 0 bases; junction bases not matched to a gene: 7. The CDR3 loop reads CAPGTGKYQETQYF. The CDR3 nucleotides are TGTGCCCCCGGGACAGGGAAGTACCAAGAGACCCAGTACTTC.

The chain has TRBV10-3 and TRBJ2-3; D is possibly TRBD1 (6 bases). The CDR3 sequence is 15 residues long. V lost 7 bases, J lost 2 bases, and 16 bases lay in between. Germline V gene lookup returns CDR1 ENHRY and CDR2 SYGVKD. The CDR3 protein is CAITPGVRNTDTQYF. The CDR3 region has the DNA TGTGCCATCACTCCAGGGGTTCGAAACACAGATACGCAGTATTTT.

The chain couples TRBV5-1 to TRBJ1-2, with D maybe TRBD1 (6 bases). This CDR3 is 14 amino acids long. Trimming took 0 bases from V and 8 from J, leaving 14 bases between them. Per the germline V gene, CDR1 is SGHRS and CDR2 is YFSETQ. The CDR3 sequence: CASSLEGGAQGYTF. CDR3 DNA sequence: TGCGCCAGCAGCTTGGAGGGGGGGGCGCAAGGCTACACCTTC.

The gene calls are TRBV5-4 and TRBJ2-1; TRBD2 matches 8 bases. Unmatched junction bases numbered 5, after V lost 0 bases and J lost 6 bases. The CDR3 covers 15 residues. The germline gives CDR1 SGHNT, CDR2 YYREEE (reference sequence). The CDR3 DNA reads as TGTGCCAGCAGCTTGGGCGGGGGGTGGAGCAATGAGCAGTTCTTC. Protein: CASSLGGGWSNEQFF.

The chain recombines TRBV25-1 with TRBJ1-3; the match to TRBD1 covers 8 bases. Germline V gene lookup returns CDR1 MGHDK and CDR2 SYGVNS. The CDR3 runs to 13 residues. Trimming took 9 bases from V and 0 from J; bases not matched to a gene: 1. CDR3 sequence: CASTGGSGNTIYF. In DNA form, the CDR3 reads TGTGCCAGTACAGGGGGCTCTGGAAACACCATATATTTT.

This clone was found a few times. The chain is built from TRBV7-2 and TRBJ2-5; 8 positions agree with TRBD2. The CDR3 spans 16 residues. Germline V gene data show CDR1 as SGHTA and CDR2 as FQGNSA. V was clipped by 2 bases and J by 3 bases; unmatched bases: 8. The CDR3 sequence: CASSLIGSGEKETQYF. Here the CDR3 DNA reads TGTGCCAGCAGCTTAATTGGTAGCGGGGAGAAAGAGACCCAGTACTTC.

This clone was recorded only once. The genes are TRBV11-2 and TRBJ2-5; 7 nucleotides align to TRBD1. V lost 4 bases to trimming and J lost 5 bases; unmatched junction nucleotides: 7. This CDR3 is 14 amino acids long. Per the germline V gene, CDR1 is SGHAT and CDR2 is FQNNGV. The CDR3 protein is CASSSDRVEETQYF. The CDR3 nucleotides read TGTGCCAGCAGCTCAGACAGGGTTGAGGAGACCCAGTACTTC.

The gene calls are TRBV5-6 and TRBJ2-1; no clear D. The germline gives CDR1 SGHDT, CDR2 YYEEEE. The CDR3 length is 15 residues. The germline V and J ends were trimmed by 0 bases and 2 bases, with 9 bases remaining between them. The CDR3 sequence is CASSLARLPYNEQFF. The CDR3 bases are TGTGCCAGCAGCTTGGCCAGGCTACCCTACAATGAGCAGTTCTTC.

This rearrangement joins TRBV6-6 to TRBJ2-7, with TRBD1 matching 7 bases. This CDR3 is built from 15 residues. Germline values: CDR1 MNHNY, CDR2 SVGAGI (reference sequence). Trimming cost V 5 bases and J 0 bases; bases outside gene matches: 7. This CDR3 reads CASSATGSYSYEQYF. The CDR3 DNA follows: TGTGCCAGCAGTGCGACAGGGTCCTACTCCTACGAGCAGTACTTC.

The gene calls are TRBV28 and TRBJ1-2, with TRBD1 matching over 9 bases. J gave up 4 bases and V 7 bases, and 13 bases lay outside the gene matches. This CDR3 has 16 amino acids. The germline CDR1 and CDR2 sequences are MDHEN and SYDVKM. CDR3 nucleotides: TGTGCCAGCACTCCTCCGGGACAGGGTTTCCTCTATGGCTACACCTTC. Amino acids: CASTPPGQGFLYGYTF.

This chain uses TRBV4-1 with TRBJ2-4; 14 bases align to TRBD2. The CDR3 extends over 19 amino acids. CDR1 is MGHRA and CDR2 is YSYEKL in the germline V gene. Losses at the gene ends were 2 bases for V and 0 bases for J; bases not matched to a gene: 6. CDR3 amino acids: CASSQMTSGGVLAKNIQYF. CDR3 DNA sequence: TGCGCCAGCAGCCAAATGACTAGCGGGGGGGTGCTAGCCAAAAACATTCAGTACTTC.

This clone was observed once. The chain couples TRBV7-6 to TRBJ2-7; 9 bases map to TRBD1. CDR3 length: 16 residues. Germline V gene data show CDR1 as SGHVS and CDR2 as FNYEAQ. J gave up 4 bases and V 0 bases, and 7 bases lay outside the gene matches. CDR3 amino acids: CASSLAPGQGQYEQYF. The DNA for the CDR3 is TGTGCCAGCAGCTTAGCCCCGGGACAGGGACAATACGAGCAGTACTTC.

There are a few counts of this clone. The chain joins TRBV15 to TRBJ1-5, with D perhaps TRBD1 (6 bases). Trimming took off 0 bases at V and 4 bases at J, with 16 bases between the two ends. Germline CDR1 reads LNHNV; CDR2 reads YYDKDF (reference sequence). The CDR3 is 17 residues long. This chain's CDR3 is CATSRDLIGGRNQPQHF. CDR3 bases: TGTGCCACCAGCAGAGACCTCATAGGGGGTAGAAATCAGCCCCAGCATTTT.

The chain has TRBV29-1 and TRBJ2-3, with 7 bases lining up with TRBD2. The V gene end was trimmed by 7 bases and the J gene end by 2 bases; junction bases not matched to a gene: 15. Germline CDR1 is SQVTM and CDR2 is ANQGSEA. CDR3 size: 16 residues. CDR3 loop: CSAYSAGDSSTDTQYF. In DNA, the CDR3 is TGCAGCGCATATTCGGCGGGGGACTCATCCACAGATACGCAGTATTTT.

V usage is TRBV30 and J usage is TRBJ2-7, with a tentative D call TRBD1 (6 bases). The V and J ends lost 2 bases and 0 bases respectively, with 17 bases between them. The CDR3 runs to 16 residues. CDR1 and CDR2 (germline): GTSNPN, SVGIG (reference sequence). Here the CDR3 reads CAWSLSTGTLSYEQYF. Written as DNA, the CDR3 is TGTGCCTGGAGTTTGAGCACCGGGACACTCTCCTACGAGCAGTACTTC.